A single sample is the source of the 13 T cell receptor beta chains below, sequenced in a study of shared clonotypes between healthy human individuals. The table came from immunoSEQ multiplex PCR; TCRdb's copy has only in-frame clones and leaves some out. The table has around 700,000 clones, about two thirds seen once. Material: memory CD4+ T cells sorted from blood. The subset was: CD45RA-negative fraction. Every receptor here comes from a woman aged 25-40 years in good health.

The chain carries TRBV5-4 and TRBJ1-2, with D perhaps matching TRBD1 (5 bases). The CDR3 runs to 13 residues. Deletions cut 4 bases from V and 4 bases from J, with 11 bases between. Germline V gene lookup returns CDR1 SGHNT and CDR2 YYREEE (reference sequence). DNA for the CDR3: TGTGCCAGCAGCACGGACAAAACCTATGGCTACACCTTC. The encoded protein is CASSTDKTYGYTF.

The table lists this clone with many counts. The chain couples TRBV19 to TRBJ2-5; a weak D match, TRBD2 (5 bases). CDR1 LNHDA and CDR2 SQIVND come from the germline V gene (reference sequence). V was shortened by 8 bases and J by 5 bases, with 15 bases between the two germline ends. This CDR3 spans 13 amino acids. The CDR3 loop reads CASSLPRGETQYF. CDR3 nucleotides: TGTGCCAGTTCTCTCCCCCGAGGGGAGACCCAGTACTTC.

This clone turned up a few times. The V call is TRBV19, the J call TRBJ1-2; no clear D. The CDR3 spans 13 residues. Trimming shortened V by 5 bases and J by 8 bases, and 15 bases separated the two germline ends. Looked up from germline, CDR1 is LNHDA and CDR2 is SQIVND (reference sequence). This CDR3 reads CASSPDREWGYTF. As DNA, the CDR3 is TGTGCCAGTAGTCCAGACCGGGAGTGGGGCTACACCTTC.

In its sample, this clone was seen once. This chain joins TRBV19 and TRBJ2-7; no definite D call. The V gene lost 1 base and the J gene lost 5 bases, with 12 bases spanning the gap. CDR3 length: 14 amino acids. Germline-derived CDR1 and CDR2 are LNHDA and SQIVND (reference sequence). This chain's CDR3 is CASSIGLERDEQYF. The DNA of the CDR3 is TGTGCCAGTAGTATAGGTCTTGAAAGGGACGAGCAGTACTTC.

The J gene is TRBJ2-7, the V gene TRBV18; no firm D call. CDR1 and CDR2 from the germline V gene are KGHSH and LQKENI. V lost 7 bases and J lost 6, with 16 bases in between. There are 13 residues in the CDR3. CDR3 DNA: TGTGCCAGCTTCGCCCTCCACACGGGCGAGCAGTACTTC. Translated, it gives CASFALHTGEQYF.

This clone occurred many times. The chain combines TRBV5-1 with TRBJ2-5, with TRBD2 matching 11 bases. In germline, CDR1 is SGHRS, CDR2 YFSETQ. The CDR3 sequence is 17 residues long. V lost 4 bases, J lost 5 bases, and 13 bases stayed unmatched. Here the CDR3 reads CASSVIFLAGGGETQYF. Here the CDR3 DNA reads TGCGCCAGCAGCGTTATCTTTCTAGCGGGAGGTGGGGAGACCCAGTACTTC. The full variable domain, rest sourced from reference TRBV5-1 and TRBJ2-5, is KAGVTQTPRYLIKTRGQQVTLSCSPISGHRSVSWYQQTPGQGLQFLFEYFSETQRNKGNFPGRFSGRQFSNSRSEMNVSTLELGDSALYLCASSVIFLAGGGETQYFGPGTRLLVL.

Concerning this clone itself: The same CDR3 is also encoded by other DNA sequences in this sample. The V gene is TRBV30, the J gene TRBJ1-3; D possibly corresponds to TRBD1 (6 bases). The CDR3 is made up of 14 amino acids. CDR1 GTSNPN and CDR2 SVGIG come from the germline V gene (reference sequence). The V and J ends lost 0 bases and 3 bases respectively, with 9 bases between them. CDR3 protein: CAWSVGGSGNTIYF. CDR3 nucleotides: TGTGCCTGGAGTGTAGGGGGAAGTGGAAACACCATATATTTT.

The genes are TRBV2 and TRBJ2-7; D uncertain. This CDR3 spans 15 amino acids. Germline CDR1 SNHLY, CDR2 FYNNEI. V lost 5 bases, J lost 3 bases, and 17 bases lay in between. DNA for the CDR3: TGTGCCAGCAGTACTGATCGGACCAGATTCTACGAGCAGTACTTC. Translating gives CASSTDRTRFYEQYF.

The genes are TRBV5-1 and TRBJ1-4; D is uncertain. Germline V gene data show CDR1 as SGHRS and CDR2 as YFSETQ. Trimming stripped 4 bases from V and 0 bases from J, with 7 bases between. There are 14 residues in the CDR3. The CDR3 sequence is CASSQTTTNEKLFF. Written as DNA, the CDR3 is TGCGCCAGCAGCCAAACAACAACTAATGAAAAACTGTTTTTT.

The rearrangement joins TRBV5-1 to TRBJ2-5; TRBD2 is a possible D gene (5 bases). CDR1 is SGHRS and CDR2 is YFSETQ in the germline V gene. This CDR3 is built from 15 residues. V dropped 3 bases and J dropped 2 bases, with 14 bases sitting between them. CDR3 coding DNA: TGCGCCAGCAGCTCCCGGGAACGGAGACAAGAGACCCAGTACTTC. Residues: CASSSRERRQETQYF.

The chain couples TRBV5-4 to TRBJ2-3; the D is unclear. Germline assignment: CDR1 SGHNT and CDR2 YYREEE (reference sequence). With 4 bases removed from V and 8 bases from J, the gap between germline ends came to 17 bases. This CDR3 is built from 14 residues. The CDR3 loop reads CASSPPHVEGTQYF. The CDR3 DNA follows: TGTGCCAGCAGCCCCCCTCACGTCGAAGGTACGCAGTATTTT.

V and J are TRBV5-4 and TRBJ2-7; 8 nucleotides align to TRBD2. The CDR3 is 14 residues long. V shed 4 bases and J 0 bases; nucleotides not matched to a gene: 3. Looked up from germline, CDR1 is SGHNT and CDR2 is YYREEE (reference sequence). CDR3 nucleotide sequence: TGTGCCAGCAGCCAGAGCGGGAGCTCCTACGAGCAGTACTTC. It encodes CASSQSGSSYEQYF.

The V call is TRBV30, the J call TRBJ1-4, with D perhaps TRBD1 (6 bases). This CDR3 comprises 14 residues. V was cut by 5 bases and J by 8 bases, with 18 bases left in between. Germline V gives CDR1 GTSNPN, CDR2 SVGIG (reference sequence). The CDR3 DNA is TGTGCCTGGGTCGGATCGGCAGGGGACGAAAAACTGTTTTTT. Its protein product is CAWVGSAGDEKLFF.